This T cell receptor (beta chain) originates from a study of blood T cells in healthy people across ages. The authors ran a second PCR of about 7 to 11 cycles using a sample-barcoded 5' primer and a J-beta primer mix. Every cDNA molecule bore a tag from a template-switch adaptor containing 12 random nucleotides. TCRdb redid the calling of the 5' RACE reads with MiXCR, one entry per CDR3 protein. The sample has over 1.5 million distinct CDR3 sequences, just under 50% seen once. The trim removed 2 bases at V and 8 bases at J, leaving 9 bases unmatched. The V gene's germline CDR1 is SGHTA and CDR2 FQGNSA. This CDR3 region has 16 residues. This clonotype occurred a few times. They isolated at least 6 million PBMCs from each sample.

V is TRBV7-2 and J is TRBJ2-4, with 10 nucleotides matching TRBD1. What was sequenced was blood. The origin of this receptor is a woman in her thirties or forties in good health. CDR3 DNA: TGTGCCAGCAGCTTATCAGGTTCAGGACAGGGGGACATTCAGTACTTC. Translating it yields CASSLSGSGQGDIQYF.